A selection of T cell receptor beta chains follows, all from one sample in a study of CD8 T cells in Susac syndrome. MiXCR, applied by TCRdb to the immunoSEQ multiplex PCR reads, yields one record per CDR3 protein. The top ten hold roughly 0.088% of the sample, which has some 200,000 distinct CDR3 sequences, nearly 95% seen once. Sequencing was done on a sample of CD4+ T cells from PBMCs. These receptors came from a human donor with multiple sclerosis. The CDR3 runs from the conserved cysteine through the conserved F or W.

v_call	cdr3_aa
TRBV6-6	CASSALNTIYF
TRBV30	CAWSVGLAPDTQYF
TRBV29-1	CSVVVGISSGNTIYF
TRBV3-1	CASTERPSGSSTDTQYF
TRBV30	CAWSGYYPYEQYF
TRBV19	CASSIGNTQYF
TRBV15	CATSRDLETQYF
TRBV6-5	CASSSTGPYGYTF
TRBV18	CASSPPGKGDYEQYF
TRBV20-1	CSAQSGLAGNEQFF
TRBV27	CASSMREGYEQYF
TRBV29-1	CSVEDFGLNSYEQYF
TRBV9	CASSVEGGRDEQYF
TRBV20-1	CSARDSSAGGIFGELFF
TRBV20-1	CSASAVEGGAFF
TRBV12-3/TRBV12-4	CASSLRAIHQPQHF
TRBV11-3	CASSTLAGRGTDTQYF
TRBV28	CASSLSELVRDTQYF
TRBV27	CASSLSGRYEQYF
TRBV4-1	CASSQGASQPQHF
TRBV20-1	CSAKITGLSYEQYF
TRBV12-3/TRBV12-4	CASGRLASNEQFF
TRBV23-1	CASSHRQDAYEQYF